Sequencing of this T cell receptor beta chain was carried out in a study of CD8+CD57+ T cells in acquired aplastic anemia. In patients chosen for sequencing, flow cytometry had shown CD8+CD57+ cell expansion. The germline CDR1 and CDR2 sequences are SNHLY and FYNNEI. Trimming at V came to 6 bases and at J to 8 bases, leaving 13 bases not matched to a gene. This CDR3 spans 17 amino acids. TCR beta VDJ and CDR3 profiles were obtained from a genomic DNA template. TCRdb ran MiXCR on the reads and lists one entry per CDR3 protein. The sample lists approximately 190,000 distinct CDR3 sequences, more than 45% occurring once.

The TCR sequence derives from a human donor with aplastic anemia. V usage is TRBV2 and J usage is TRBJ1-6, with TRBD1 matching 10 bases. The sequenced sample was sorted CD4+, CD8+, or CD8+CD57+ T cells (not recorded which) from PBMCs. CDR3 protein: CASSLSRTGGVYSPLHF. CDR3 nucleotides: TGTGCCAGCAGCCTATCACGGACAGGGGGAGTTTATTCACCCCTCCACTTT.